The entry that follows covers one TCR beta chain sequence. The antigen is not known. This specimen belongs to a study of PD-1 blockade in classical Hodgkin lymphoma. Produced via immunoSEQ multiplex PCR; TCRdb's table is partial and in-frame only. Counted here are more than 20,000 clones, around 87% occurring once; the ten biggest clones make up over 20%. Specified time point: cycle 4 day 1 (C4D1), after less than 7 weeks of nivolumab. All patients relapsed after autologous stem cell transplantation, and brentuximab vedotin exposure varied. Whole-study results and caveats: By C4D1 there was a significant rise in CD4+ TCR diversity but not in CD8+ TCR diversity.

The CDR3 consists of 15 residues. V was clipped by 0 bases and J by 5 bases, with 14 bases between them. Germline CDR1 reads SGHRS; CDR2 reads YFSETQ. The sequencing here drew on peripheral blood mononuclear cells (PBMCs), taken before the fourth cycle of nivolumab. The chain is built from TRBV5-1 and TRBJ2-5; D is undetermined. The source of this sequence is a human donor with classical Hodgkin lymphoma. CDR3 nucleotides: TGCGCCAGCAGCTTGGCTCGGAGTCTGTTGGAGACCCAGTACTTC. Translated: CASSLARSLLETQYF. Variable domain in full (rest from reference TRBV5-1 and TRBJ2-5): KAGVTQTPRYLIKTRGQQVTLSCSPISGHRSVSWYQQTPGQGLQFLFEYFSETQRNKGNFPGRFSGRQFSNSRSEMNVSTLELGDSALYLCASSLARSLLETQYFGPGTRLLVL.